The sequence of this T cell receptor (beta chain) was determined in a study of blood T cells in healthy people across ages. A second about 7 to 12 cycle PCR used barcoded and J-beta primers. With 12 random nucleotides, a template-switch adaptor tagged each individual cDNA molecule. TCRdb re-called the 5' RACE reads with MiXCR, one entry per CDR3 protein. The sample consists of 790,000 or so distinct CDR3 sequences, 35% to 60% of them appearing once. The CDR3 spans 15 residues. V was trimmed by 0 bases and J by 1 base, leaving 13 bases between them. Germline CDR1 DFQATT, CDR2 SNEGSKA (reference sequence). As regards this clonotype: Its matching antigen is unknown.

With each sample, at least 6 micrograms of total RNA were extracted. Overall study results and limits: Correlation between TCR beta diversity and naive T cell percentage was strong. Age brought a roughly linear fall in TCR beta diversity measured per million T cells.

This TCR came from a man aged 80 or over in good health. Sequenced: blood. The chain joins TRBV20-1 to TRBJ2-7; possible D gene TRBD1, 6 bases. CDR3 sequence reads: CSARDRQGPSYEQYF. The CDR3 bases are TGCAGTGCTAGAGATCGGCAGGGGCCATCCTACGAGCAGTACTTC.